A selection of T cell receptor beta chains follows, all from one sample in a study of regulatory T cells in long-lasting Graves disease. TCRdb passed the multiplex PCR reads through MiXCR, listing each CDR3 protein once. The sample shows some 300,000 distinct CDR3 sequences, around 23% of them seen only once. The specimen was peripheral blood mononuclear cells (PBMCs), collected when the disease was refractory, from a patient treated with antithyroid drugs. These TCRs come from a female donor with Graves disease. Each CDR3 is given without its conserved first and last residue. Rows give clone size only sometimes, using once, few, many, or a class for an expanded clone.

j_call clone_size v_call cdr3_aa
TRBJ1-3 NA TRBV20-1 SATGTHSGNTIY
TRBJ1-1 many TRBV7-2 ASRWTVNTEAF
TRBJ2-5 many TRBV11-2 ASSLGGSGQETQY
TRBJ1-6 NA TRBV30 AWSESYNSPLH
TRBJ2-5 many TRBV12-3/TRBV12-4 ASSFIRDRGSQTQY
TRBJ1-5 NA TRBV6-2/TRBV6-3 ASSEAWREDQPQH
TRBJ1-6 NA TRBV19 ASSISRQGNSPLH
TRBJ2-5 few TRBV29-1 SVAGLAYQETQY
TRBJ1-1 NA TRBV10-3 AISETGAGLNTEAF
TRBJ2-7 NA TRBV3-1 ASSQEGGSGEQY
TRBJ2-5 many TRBV6-1 ASRSSLAGAETQY
TRBJ1-2 many TRBV28 ASSSAGRDYGYT
TRBJ1-1 many TRBV12-3/TRBV12-4 ASGGRGGTEAF
TRBJ2-5 few TRBV29-1 SVEDLEGETQY
TRBJ2-7 NA TRBV7-2 ASSLGGGEVVYEQY
TRBJ2-7 many TRBV6-1 ASSMGQGYEQY
TRBJ2-4 NA TRBV6-5 ASSYSKEAVAKNIQY
TRBJ2-2 many TRBV12-3/TRBV12-4 ASSARGAGELF
TRBJ2-6 few TRBV28 ASSSPTGGGSGANVLT
TRBJ1-1 many TRBV7-2 ASSSGQGSTEAF
TRBJ2-7 once TRBV29-1 SVEAYAGTGSYEQY
TRBJ2-1 NA TRBV28 ASRFTGGSEQF
TRBJ1-4 many TRBV7-2 ASSLGGGEKLF
TRBJ1-2 many TRBV20-1 SARDLVTGYT
TRBJ2-3 NA TRBV7-9 ASSLISGLTTDTQY
TRBJ2-7 few TRBV11-2 ASSFTEVDYEQY
TRBJ2-7 NA TRBV3-1 ASSQDTTGVREQY
TRBJ2-5 few TRBV28 ASDSGRAGETQY
TRBJ1-1 many TRBV28 ASSHRQGGFTEAF
TRBJ2-1 NA TRBV28 ASSLSSGPENEQF
TRBJ2-2 NA TRBV7-6 ASSPPRLAENTGELF
TRBJ2-7 NA TRBV7-9 ASSGEQGAGLEQY
TRBJ2-7 few TRBV28 ASIPPGGPSYEQY
TRBJ1-4 many TRBV28 ASSLLSQSTNEKLF
TRBJ2-1 many TRBV30 AWGGLAGNNEQF
TRBJ2-7 many TRBV12-3/TRBV12-4 ASTLGTGGVEQY
TRBJ1-2 many TRBV7-2 ASSHKGSGSGYT
TRBJ2-7 few TRBV4-3 ASSQETGNLAVYEQY